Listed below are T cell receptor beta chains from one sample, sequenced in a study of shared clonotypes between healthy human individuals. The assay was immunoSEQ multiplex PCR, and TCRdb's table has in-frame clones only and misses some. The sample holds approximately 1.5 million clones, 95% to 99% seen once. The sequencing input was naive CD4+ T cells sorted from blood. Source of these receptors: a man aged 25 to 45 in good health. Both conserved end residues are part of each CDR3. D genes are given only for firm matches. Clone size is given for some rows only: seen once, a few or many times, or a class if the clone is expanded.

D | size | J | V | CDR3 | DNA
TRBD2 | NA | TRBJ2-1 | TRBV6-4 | CASSLREGRYNEQFF | TGTGCCAGCAGTTTGAGGGAGGGCCGTTACAATGAGCAGTTCTTC
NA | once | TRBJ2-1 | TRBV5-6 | CASSLSPGRYNEQFF | TGTGCCAGCAGCTTGTCTCCCGGCAGGTACAATGAGCAGTTCTTC
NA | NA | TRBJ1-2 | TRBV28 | CASSNRVNGYTF | TGTGCCAGCAGTAACAGGGTTAATGGCTACACCTTC
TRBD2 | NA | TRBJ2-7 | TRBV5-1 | CASSSGLAGPYEQYF | TGCGCCAGCAGCTCGGGACTAGCGGGACCCTACGAGCAGTACTTC
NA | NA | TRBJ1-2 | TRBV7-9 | CVSSLGGDYGYTF | TGTGTCAGCAGCTTAGGAGGGGACTACGGCTACACCTTC
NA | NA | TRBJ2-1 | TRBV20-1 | CSAKRDEQFF | TGCAGTGCAAAGCGGGATGAGCAGTTCTTC
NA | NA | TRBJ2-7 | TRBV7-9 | CASSFGQMSYEQYF | TGTGCCAGCAGCTTTGGACAGATGTCCTACGAGCAGTACTTC
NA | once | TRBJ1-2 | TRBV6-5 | CASTRTSNYGYTF | TGTGCCAGCACCCGGACATCGAACTATGGCTACACCTTC
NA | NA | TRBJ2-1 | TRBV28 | CASSPSYNEQFF | TGTGCCAGCAGTCCGTCCTACAATGAGCAGTTCTTC
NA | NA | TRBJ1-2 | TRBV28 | CATKFFADGWYGYTF | TGTGCCACCAAGTTCTTTGCCGACGGCTGGTATGGCTACACCTTC
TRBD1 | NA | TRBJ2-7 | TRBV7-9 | CASSPQGFEQYF | TGTGCCAGCAGCCCACAGGGGTTCGAGCAGTACTTC
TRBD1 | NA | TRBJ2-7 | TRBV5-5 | CASSRQGYDEQYF | TGTGCCAGCAGCAGACAGGGGTACGACGAGCAGTACTTC
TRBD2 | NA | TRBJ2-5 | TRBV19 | CASSIRGRAGETQYF | TGTGCCAGTAGTATTCGAGGGAGGGCCGGCGAGACCCAGTACTTC
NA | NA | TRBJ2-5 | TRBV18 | CASSQAIQETQYF | TGTGCCAGCTCACAGGCCATCCAAGAGACCCAGTACTTC
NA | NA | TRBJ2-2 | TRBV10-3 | CAISERENTGELFF | TGTGCCATCAGTGAAAGGGAGAACACCGGGGAGCTGTTTTTT
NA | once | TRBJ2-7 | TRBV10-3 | CAISPGLSYEQYF | TGTGCCATCAGTCCGGGACTGTCCTACGAGCAGTACTTC
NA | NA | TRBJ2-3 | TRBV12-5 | CASGLLSGTQYF | TGTGCTAGTGGTTTGCTATCCGGGACGCAGTATTTT
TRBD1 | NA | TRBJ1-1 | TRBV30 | CAWTTGGTEAFF | TGTGCCTGGACGACAGGGGGCACTGAAGCTTTCTTT
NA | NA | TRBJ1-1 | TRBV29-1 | CSVEGQDTEAFF | TGCAGCGTTGAAGGGCAGGACACTGAAGCTTTCTTT
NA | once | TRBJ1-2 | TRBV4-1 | CASSQVAGSIYGYTF | TGCGCCAGCAGCCAAGTCGCAGGGAGCATTTATGGCTACACCTTC
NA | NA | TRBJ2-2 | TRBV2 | CASRDIGGKNTGELFF | TGTGCCAGCAGAGATATTGGAGGGAAGAACACCGGGGAGCTGTTTTTT
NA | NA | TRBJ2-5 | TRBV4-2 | CASSQAPGLPFQETQYF | TGTGCCAGCAGCCAAGCCCCGGGACTTCCATTCCAAGAGACCCAGTACTTC
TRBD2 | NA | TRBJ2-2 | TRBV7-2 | CASRATSTEANTGELFF | TGTGCCAGCAGGGCGACTAGCACAGAAGCGAACACCGGGGAGCTGTTTTTT
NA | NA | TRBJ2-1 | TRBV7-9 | CASSPSLGSNEQFF | TGTGCCAGCAGCCCAAGTTTGGGCAGCAATGAGCAGTTCTTC
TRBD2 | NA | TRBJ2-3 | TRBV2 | CASSEVLAGVGTDTQYF | TGTGCCAGCAGTGAGGTGCTAGCGGGAGTTGGCACAGATACGCAGTATTTT
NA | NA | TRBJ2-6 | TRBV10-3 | CAISDLSSGANVLTF | TGTGCCATCAGTGACTTAAGCTCTGGGGCCAACGTCCTGACTTTC
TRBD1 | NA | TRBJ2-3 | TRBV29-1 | CSAKRGQGAADTQYF | TGCAGCGCTAAACGCGGACAGGGGGCCGCAGATACGCAGTATTTT
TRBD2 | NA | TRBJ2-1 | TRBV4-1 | CASSQDRFGLAGGQEFF | TGCGCCAGCAGCCAAGATCGATTCGGGTTAGCGGGAGGGCAGGAGTTCTTC
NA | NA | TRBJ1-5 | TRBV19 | CASNSDSNQPQHF | TGTGCCAGTAACTCGGATAGCAATCAGCCCCAGCATTTT
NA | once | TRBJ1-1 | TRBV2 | CATVTGPPLRNTEAFF | TGTGCCACTGTAACAGGGCCTCCTCTGAGGAACACTGAAGCTTTCTTT
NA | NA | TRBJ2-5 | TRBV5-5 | CASSLAGTRETQYF | TGTGCCAGCAGCTTGGCCGGGACTCGCGAGACCCAGTACTTC
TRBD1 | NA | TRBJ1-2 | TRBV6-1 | CASSDTGVGYTF | TGTGCCAGCAGCGACACAGGGGTTGGCTACACCTTC
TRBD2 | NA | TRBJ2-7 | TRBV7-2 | CASSSEGGSDPYEQYF | TGTGCCAGCAGCTCAGAGGGCGGGAGCGACCCCTACGAGCAGTACTTC
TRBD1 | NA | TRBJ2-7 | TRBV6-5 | CASSYRQGAHEQYF | TGTGCCAGCAGTTATCGGCAGGGGGCCCACGAGCAGTACTTC
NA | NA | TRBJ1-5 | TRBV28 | CASSTPGFSNQPQHF | TGTGCCAGCAGTACCCCGGGGTTCAGCAATCAGCCCCAGCATTTT
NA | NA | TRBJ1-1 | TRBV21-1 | CASSNPMSGTEAFF | TGTGCCAGCAGCAACCCGATGAGCGGAACTGAAGCTTTCTTT
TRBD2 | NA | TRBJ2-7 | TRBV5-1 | CASRHGLAGAFSYEQYF | TGCGCCAGCAGACACGGACTAGCGGGAGCCTTTTCCTACGAGCAGTACTTC
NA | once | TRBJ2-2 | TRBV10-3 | CAISRAGAGELFF | TGTGCCATCAGTCGGGCAGGGGCCGGGGAGCTGTTTTTT
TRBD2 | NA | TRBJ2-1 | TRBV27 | CASSFSGLAGVSSYNEQFF | TGTGCCAGCAGTTTTTCGGGACTAGCGGGAGTCAGCTCCTACAATGAGCAGTTCTTC
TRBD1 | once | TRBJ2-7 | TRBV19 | CASSTGTGTTYEQYF | TGTGCCAGTAGTACGGGGACAGGGACTACCTACGAGCAGTACTTC
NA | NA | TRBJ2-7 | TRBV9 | CASSVGVGSGIYEQYF | TGTGCCAGCAGCGTAGGTGTCGGGAGTGGGATCTACGAGCAGTACTTC
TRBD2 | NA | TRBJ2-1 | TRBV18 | CASSPLAGGPSDEQFF | TGTGCCAGCTCACCCCTAGCGGGAGGGCCTTCCGATGAGCAGTTCTTC
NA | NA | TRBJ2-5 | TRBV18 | CASSPLRGSETQYF | TGTGCCAGCTCACCCCTTCGAGGGTCGGAGACCCAGTACTTC
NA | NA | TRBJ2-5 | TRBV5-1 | CASSLLGAYQETQYF | TGCGCCAGCAGCTTGTTGGGGGCGTACCAAGAGACCCAGTACTTC
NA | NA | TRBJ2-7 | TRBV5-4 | CASSSGGVTYEQYF | TGTGCCAGCAGCTCCGGCGGGGTTACCTACGAGCAGTACTTC
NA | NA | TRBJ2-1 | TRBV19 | CASTPLDSIHEQFF | TGTGCCAGTACCCCACTCGACAGTATCCATGAGCAGTTCTTC